This T cell receptor beta chain was sequenced during a study of post-analysis software for immune sequencing data. Study context: There were relapsing-remitting, secondary progressive and progressive-relapsing multiple sclerosis among the disease courses included.

Unique molecular identifiers featured in each of the TCR beta cDNA libraries. MiXCR, run by TCRdb on the PCR reads, gives a single entry per CDR3 protein. The table lists hundreds of thousands of distinct CDR3 sequences, over 35% of them singletons. This clonotype occurred many times. Its antigen is as yet unknown. One junction end does not reproduce the germline sequence, and a read error may be involved. The CDR3 contains 12 residues. Germline V gives CDR1 SQVTM, CDR2 ANQGSEA. Findings of the study overall: About 5 TRBV segments were more frequent in patients than controls; TRBV5-6, TRBV5-1 and TRBV20-1 belonged to this group. Strong co-clustering by F measure was evident for samples that had been prepared in the same batch.

The chain employs TRBV29-1 and TRBJ2-1; D not certain. Sequenced: blood. The TCR comes from a girl aged 10-17 years with multiple sclerosis. CDR3 DNA sequence: TGTCGGGCGAGTAGCTCCTACAATGAGCAGTTCTTC. This translates into CRASSSYNEQFF.